The sequence of this T cell receptor (beta chain) was determined in a study of cytomegalovirus exposure and HLA in healthy donors. This clone showed up just a few times. The antigen remains undetermined. V lost 6 bases and J lost 5; bases outside the gene matches: 2. The length of the CDR3 is 11 residues. Germline CDR1 reads SQVTM; CDR2 reads ANQGSEA. Both 60 Vbeta primers and 13 Jbeta primers went into the PCR. TCRdb's copy holds only in-frame clones and misses some; the assay was immunoSEQ multiplex PCR. The data contain 80,000 to 95,000 clones, 64% of them seen just once; the ten biggest clones take up approximately 2.2%. Study results and caveats: TRBV6-2, TRBV6-3 and other indistinguishable V segments were excluded.

This receptor was identified in a human donor in good health. V is TRBV29-1 and J is TRBJ1-2; 8 bases map to TRBD1. The sequencing input was PBMCs. CDR3 nucleotide sequence: TGCAGCGTCGGACAGGGTTATGGCTACACCTTC. It codes for CSVGQGYGYTF.